This T cell receptor (beta chain) comes out of a study of blood T cell repertoires in COVID-19 (TCRdb year 2020). Background on the whole study: The collaborator samples originated in the United States, Italy and Spain and spanned the acute and convalescent phases of COVID-19. The samples were drawn from two sources: the first 160 participants of the ongoing ImmuneRACE study, and 950 to 1,500 subjects contributed by 6 global collaborators. The prospective study material was composed of cDNA or gDNA derived from T cells, B-cell-depleted T cells, or PBMCs. Nearly every sample came with metadata listing a de-identified subject ID, COVID-19 status, age in years and sex. The repertoires were released in a freely available public database intended as a resource for research on the immune response to SARS-CoV-2. Deeply sampled blood TCRbeta repertoires from subjects exposed to, actively infected with, or recovered from COVID-19 were included in the dataset. HLA class I and class II types, where available, came from metadata supplied by the sample provider rather than from assay-based typing.

Findings and caveats that apply to the study as a whole: The amount of clinical and demographic metadata varied by source and participant and was provided uncurated.

TCRbeta CDR3 regions were amplified from genomic DNA by means of the immunoSEQ Assay, a bias-controlled multiplex PCR. The original pipeline was this. The number of nucleated cells in each sample was estimated from the amplification of reference gene primers within the assay. To quantify the absolute abundance of each unique TCRbeta CDR3 rearrangement, sequence reads were collapsed and filtered. Productive Simpson clonality was computed per sample as the square root of Simpson's diversity index over productive rearrangements. TCRdb re-hosts the immuneACCESS table, in-frame sequences only. Its copies lack some clones; in the studies checked, an unresolved V gene accounts for under half of them, and the cause for the rest is not known. V, J and clone size were drawn from that table, and D and trimming were deduced from the DNA. This sample comprises some 230,000 clones, 84% of them detected only once. The top ten constitute roughly 2.3% of the sample.

Collaborating institutions collected whole blood in K2EDTA tubes following their own protocols. Collaborator samples were shipped for TCRbeta analysis as frozen whole blood, isolated PBMCs, or DNA extracted from either sample type. The CDR3 runs 16 amino acids, cysteine and phenylalanine included. Here the CDR3 DNA is all that survives: 48 bases in frame from base 1. The junction shows trimming of 2 bases on V and 0 bases on J, and the gene matches do not reach 5 bases of it. The germline V gene encodes CDR1 MNHNY and CDR2 SVGAGI (reference sequence). Notes on this clone: This clone's antigen is unknown. The sample holds no much larger clone one base away, and base qualities are not on file.

The rearranged chain carries TRBV6-6 and TRBJ2-3; the central 7 bases match TRBD2. This sequence was found in a woman in her fifties or sixties with acute or convalescent COVID-19. Sequencing was done on a sample of peripheral blood. The bases are TGTGCCAGCAGTTACCGAGCGGGGATAAGCACAGATACGCAGTATTTT. This yields the protein CASSYRAGISTDTQYF.